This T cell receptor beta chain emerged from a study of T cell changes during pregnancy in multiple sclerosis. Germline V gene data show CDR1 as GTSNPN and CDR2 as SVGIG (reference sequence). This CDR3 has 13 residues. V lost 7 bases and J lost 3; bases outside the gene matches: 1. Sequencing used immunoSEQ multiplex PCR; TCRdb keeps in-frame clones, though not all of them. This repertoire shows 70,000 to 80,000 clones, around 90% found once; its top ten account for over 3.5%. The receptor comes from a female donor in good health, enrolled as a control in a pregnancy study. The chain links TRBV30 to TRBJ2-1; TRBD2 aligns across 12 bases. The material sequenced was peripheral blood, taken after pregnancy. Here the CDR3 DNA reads TGTGCCTTACTAGCGGGAGGCTACAATGAGCAGTTCTTC. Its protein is CALLAGGYNEQFF.